The present T cell receptor (beta chain) was sequenced within a study of identical twins (dated by TCRdb to 2016 to 2017). For the wider study: To test whether fetal clonotypes persist, the study used deep sequencing on TCR alpha and beta repertoires from monozygotic twins, unrelated adults of various ages, and cord blood. To rule out contamination, the twin experiments were replicated at different times with different library preparation protocols. Findings and caveats that apply to the study as a whole: Because the same donors could not be followed over many years, the conclusions depended on cross-sectional statistical analysis. In monozygotic twins, out-of-frame TCR alpha sharing was systematically underestimated by recombination models, although the models agreed with sharing between unrelated individuals. Compared with coincidental sharing between unrelated individuals, out-of-frame TCR alpha sequences shared between twins showed an excess of sequences with low generation probability. Invariant T cells such as MAIT and iNKT could partly confound zero-insertion analyses, though diverse VJ usage argued against this for most clonotypes. Abundant cord blood beta clonotypes had fewer insertions, young adult naive repertoires showed a similar but weaker trend, and memory repertoires showed no such trend. In beta out-of-frame sequences, excess twin sharing was weaker, because having fewer shared sequences lowered the signal-to-noise ratio.

Only healthy Caucasian donors were included. V is reduced by 2 bases and J by 1 base, leaving a spacing of 9 bases between them. Per the germline V gene, SGHRS is the CDR1 and YFSETQ is the CDR2. The CDR3 has 15 amino acids, counting the end cysteine and phenylalanine. The DNA shown is the 45-base CDR3, in frame from base 1. The library was prepared using 5' RACE. TCRdb records Illumina HiSeq 2000 as the sequencer. Template switching added a universal primer binding site, and the final cDNA carried a unique molecular identifier that allowed TCR cDNA molecules to be counted accurately. Specific primers in the conserved constant-segment region were used to synthesize first-strand cDNA for the TCR alpha and beta chains. To control for contamination, every cDNA library was double barcoded, receiving both a SMART-Mk sample barcode and Illumina barcodes. TruSeq adapter sequences and Illumina sample barcodes were added in two successive PCR steps. The Illumina HiSeq platform was used with custom primers to sequence TCR alpha and beta cDNA libraries. The study's own analysis went as follows. Unique molecular identifiers were extracted from raw reads with MiGEC, and CDR3 positions were determined with MiXCR. For each individual, recombination models were inferred using an EM algorithm with the repgenHMM and IGoR tools. Shared clonotype analysis was performed with the tcR package in R, normalizing sharing by the product of cloneset sizes. To study raw recombination free of thymic and clonal selection effects, out-of-frame nonproductive sequences were analyzed. Starting from the raw public reads, TCRdb applied fastp trimming at Q25, assembled clones with MiXCR and retained in-frame beta chains. Every distinct CDR3 protein forms one entry, paired with its most common genes and DNA. These V and J calls originate from TCRdb's pipeline instead of the authors' own analysis. The sample has 1.5 million to 2 million distinct CDR3 sequences on record, about 32% of them singletons. Under 0.35% of the sample is taken by the ten largest.

For this clonotype: Its target antigen remains unknown. Base qualities are missing; no much larger clone stands one base away.

The sample consisted of cord blood. The chain is assembled from TRBV5-1 and TRBJ2-2; no D gene can be assigned with confidence. This receptor was identified in a newborn girl in good health. The encoded CDR3 is CASSFQALNTGELFF. The base sequence is TGCGCCAGCAGCTTTCAGGCCTTGAACACCGGGGAGCTGTTTTTT.